These T cell receptor beta chains were read from a single sample in a study of technical replicates of blood from a few donors. Sequencing was performed with immunoSEQ multiplex PCR; in TCRdb, only in-frame clones are kept and a portion is missing. The data contain 65,000 to 80,000 clones, roughly 98% of them singletons. Sequencing used T cells isolated from PBMCs. These receptor sequences come from a human donor in good health. Both conserved end residues are part of each CDR3. Fields, in order: CDR3 length, J gene, V gene, CDR3 protein.

14 TRBJ2-3 TRBV5-1 CASSPTPSTDTQYF
13 TRBJ1-1 TRBV19 CASSIPGNTEAFF
16 TRBJ2-1 TRBV4-3 CASSQQRILTVPEQFF
13 TRBJ2-1 TRBV10-1 CASSEGRDNEQFF
17 TRBJ2-6 TRBV4-3 CASSSQGGSSGANVLTF
15 TRBJ2-2 TRBV9 CASSVEYRGTGELFF
18 TRBJ2-1 TRBV2 CASRRVRLAGGVFNEQFF
16 TRBJ2-7 TRBV7-9 CASSPYTGTSFVEQYF
16 TRBJ1-4 TRBV1 CTSSQGQIGIHEKLFF
15 TRBJ2-7 TRBV5-6 CASSLTSGVTYEQYF
13 TRBJ1-1 TRBV19 CASSIQGQGSAFF
16 TRBJ2-7 TRBV18 CASSPRMASLGYEQYF
14 TRBJ2-3 TRBV6-4 CASSAGEHTDTQYF
14 TRBJ2-7 TRBV28 CASSLTGTGFEQYF
16 TRBJ2-7 TRBV19 CASSLNVPSGSYEQYF
15 TRBJ1-1 TRBV28 CASSHARVRDTEAFF
15 TRBJ1-3 TRBV29-1 CSVGEDRGLGNTIYF
15 TRBJ2-5 TRBV5-8 CASSLMSAGQKTQYF
12 TRBJ1-2 TRBV2 CAIEDRTYGYTF
15 TRBJ2-2 TRBV6-5 CASSYNNGGAGELFF
15 TRBJ2-5 TRBV5-1 CASTQAGVGQETQYF
18 TRBJ2-1 TRBV5-1 CASSLEVSGRAQYNEQFF